This TCR beta chain was sequenced during a study of blood T cell repertoires in COVID-19. Germline V gene lookup returns CDR1 SNHLY and CDR2 FYNNEI. This CDR3 contains 17 residues. Germline trimming cut 2 bases from V and 0 bases from J; bases unmatched to any gene: 7. Some clones are missing from TCRdb's copy, which holds only in-frame ones; the method was immunoSEQ multiplex PCR. Counted here are about 170,000 clones, roughly nine tenths occurring once; the ten biggest clones make up roughly 11%. This sequence joins TRBV2 and TRBJ2-1; 7 bases are a match to TRBD2. The TCR comes from a woman aged 60-75 years with COVID-19, enrolled during active disease. Input material: peripheral blood. The CDR3 DNA reads TGTGCCAGCAGTGAAACGGGCCTAGCGGTCTCCTACAATGAGCAGTTCTTC. Residues: CASSETGLAVSYNEQFF.